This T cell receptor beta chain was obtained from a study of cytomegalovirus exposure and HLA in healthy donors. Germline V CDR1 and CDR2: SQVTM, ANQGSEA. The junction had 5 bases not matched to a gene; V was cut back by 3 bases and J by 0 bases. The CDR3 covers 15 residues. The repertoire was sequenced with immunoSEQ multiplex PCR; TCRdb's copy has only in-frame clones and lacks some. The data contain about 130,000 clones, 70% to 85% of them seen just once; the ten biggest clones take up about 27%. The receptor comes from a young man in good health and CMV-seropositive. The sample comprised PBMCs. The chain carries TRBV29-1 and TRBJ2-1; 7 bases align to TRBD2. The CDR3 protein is CSVDGGGSSYNEQFF. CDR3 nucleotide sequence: TGCAGCGTTGACGGTGGCGGGAGCTCCTACAATGAGCAGTTCTTC.